This T cell receptor beta chain was profiled in a study of control samples from healthy donors and cancer patients. The germline V gene encodes CDR1 SGHNT and CDR2 YENEEA. The CDR3 is made up of 15 amino acids. The junction had 10 bases not matched to a gene; V was cut back by 5 bases and J by 7 bases. Only in-frame clones appear in the TCRdb table, and some are missing; sequencing was by immunoSEQ multiplex PCR. The table has around 82,000 clones, roughly 86% seen once. The chain combines TRBV11-3 with TRBJ2-2, with 7 bases aligning to TRBD1. Specimen: blood. This clonotype originated in a man over 45 in good health. This CDR3 reads CASSIRQGSGGELFF. Written as DNA, the CDR3 is TGTGCCAGCAGCATAAGACAGGGAAGTGGCGGGGAGCTGTTTTTT.